The clone carrying this TCR beta chain was seen a few times. The sample originates from a study of blood T cell repertoires in COVID-19. Overall study context: The cDNA or gDNA used as material had been derived from T cells, B-cell-depleted T cells, or PBMCs.

V shed 1 base and J shed 3 bases, with 15 bases lying between them. This CDR3 spans 16 amino acids. Germline CDR1 is KGHSH and CDR2 is LQKENI. Sequenced by immunoSEQ multiplex PCR; TCRdb stores in-frame clones only, minus some. This table holds fewer than 300,000 clones, about 76% found once. The source material was peripheral blood. This TCR came from a woman aged 55-70 years with active or convalescent COVID-19. This chain links TRBV18 with TRBJ1-2; D uncertain. The CDR3 protein is CASSPQFDGFDYGYTF. The CDR3 bases are TGTGCCAGCTCACCACAGTTCGACGGGTTTGACTATGGCTACACCTTC.